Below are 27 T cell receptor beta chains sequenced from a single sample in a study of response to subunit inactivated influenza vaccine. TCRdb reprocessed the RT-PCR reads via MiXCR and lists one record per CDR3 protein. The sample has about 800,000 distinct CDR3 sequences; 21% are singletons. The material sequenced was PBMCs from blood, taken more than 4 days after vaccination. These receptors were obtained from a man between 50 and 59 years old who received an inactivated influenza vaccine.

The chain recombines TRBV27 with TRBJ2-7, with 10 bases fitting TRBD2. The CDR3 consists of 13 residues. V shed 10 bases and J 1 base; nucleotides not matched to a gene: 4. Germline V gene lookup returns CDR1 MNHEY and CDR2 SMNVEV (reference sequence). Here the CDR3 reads CATSTSGSYEQYF. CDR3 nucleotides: TGTGCCACCTCGACTAGCGGGTCCTACGAGCAGTACTTC.

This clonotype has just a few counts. The CDR3 DNA reads TGTGCCAGCAGCCAAGATACGCACAATGAGCAGTTCTTC. Translating it yields CASSQDTHNEQFF. The chain recombines TRBV3-1 with TRBJ2-1; D not resolved. V was shortened by 0 bases and J by 5 bases, with 5 bases between the two germline ends. The CDR3 sequence is 13 residues long. Germline assignment: CDR1 LGHDT and CDR2 YNNKEL (reference sequence).

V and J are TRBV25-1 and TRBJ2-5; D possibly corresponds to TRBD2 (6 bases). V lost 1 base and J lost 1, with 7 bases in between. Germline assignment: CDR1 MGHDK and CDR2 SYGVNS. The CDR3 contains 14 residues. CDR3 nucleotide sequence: TGTGCCAGCAGTGAATGGGACTCCCAAGAGACCCAGTACTTC. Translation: CASSEWDSQETQYF.

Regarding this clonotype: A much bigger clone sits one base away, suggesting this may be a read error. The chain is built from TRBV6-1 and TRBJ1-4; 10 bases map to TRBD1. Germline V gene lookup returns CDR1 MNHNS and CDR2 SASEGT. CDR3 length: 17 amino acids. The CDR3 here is CASSEGQGAATNEKLIF. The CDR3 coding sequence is TGTGCCAGCAGTGAAGGACAGGGGGCGGCAACTAATGAAAAACTGATTTTT.

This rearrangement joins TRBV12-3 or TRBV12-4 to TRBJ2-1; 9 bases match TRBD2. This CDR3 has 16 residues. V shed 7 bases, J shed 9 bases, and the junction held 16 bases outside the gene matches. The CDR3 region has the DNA TGTGCCAGCACCCCCAAGGGGCGGGGGGGCCACGGTGAGCAGTTCTTC. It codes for CASTPKGRGGHGEQFF.

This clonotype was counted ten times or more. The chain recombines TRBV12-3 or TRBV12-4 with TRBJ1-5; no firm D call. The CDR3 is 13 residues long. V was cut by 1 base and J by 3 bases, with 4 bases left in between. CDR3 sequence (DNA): TGTGCCAGCAGTTTAGGCACCAATCAGCCCCAGCATTTT. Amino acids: CASSLGTNQPQHF.

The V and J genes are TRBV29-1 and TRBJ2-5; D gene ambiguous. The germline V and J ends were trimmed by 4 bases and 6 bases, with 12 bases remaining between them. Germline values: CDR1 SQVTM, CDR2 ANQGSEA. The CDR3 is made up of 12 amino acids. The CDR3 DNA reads TGCAGCGTTGGGTATCGACTGCAGACCCAGTACTTC. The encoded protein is CSVGYRLQTQYF.

CDR3 sequence (DNA): TGTGCCAGCAGCGTCATCCGGGACTCAAGTTTCTCCTACGAGCAGTACTTC. It encodes CASSVIRDSSFSYEQYF. V usage is TRBV5-4 and J usage is TRBJ2-7, with TRBD2 as a possible D gene (6 bases). The CDR3 length is 17 residues. The germline gives CDR1 SGHNT, CDR2 YYREEE (reference sequence). Deletions cut 4 bases from V and 0 bases from J, with 20 bases between.

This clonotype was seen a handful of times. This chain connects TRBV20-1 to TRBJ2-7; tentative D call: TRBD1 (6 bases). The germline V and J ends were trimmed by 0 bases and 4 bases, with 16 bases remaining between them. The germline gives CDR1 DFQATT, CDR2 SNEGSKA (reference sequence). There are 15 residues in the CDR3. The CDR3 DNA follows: TGCAGTGCTAGAGATCCCGGCAGGGGTCAGTACGAGCAGTACTTC. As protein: CSARDPGRGQYEQYF.

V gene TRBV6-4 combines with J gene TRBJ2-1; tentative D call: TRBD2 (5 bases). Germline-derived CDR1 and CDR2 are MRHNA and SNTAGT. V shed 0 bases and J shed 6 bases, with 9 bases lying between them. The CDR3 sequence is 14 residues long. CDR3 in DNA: TGTGCCAGCAGTGACTCGAGGGCTCGCAATGAGCAGTTCTTC. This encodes CASSDSRARNEQFF.

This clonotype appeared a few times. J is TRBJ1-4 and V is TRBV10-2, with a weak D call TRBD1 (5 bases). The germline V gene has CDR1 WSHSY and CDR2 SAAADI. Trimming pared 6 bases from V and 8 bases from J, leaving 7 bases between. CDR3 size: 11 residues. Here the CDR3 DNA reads TGCGCCAGCAGGACAGAAGAAAAACTGTTTTTT. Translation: CASRTEEKLFF.

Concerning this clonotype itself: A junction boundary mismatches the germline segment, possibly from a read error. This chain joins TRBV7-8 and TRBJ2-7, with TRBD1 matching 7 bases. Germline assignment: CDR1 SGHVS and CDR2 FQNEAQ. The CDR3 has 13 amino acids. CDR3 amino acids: CASSLGGQTPLRF. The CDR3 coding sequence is TGTGCCAGCAGCTTAGGGGGACAGACGCCCCTTCGCTTC. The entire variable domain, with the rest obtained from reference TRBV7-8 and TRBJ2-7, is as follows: GAGVSQSPRYKVAKRGQDVALRCDPISGHVSLFWYQQALGQGPEFLTYFQNEAQLDKSGLPSDRFFAERPEGSVSTLKIQRTQQEDSAVYLCASSLGGQTPLRFGPGTRLTVT.

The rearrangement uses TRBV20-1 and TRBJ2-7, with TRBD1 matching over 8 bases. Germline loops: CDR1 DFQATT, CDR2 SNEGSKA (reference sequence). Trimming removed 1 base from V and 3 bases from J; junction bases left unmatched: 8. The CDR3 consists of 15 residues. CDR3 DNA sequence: TGCAGTGCTAGAGTTCAGGGGGCTATCAACTACGAGCAGTACTTC. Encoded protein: CSARVQGAINYEQYF.

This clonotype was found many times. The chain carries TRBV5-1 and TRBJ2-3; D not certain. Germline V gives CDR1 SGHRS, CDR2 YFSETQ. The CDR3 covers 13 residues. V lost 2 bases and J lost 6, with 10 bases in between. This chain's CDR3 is CASSLGPTDTQYF. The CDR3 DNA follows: TGCGCCAGCAGCTTAGGTCCAACGGATACGCAGTATTTT. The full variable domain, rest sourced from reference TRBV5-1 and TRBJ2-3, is KAGVTQTPRYLIKTRGQQVTLSCSPISGHRSVSWYQQTPGQGLQFLFEYFSETQRNKGNFPGRFSGRQFSNSRSEMNVSTLELGDSALYLCASSLGPTDTQYFGPGTRLTVL.

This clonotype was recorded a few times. The DNA for the CDR3 is TGTGCCAGCAGTTTCTGGACAGGGTCAACAGATACGCAGTATTTT. Protein: CASSFWTGSTDTQYF. The chain has TRBV27 and TRBJ2-3, with 8 nucleotides matching TRBD1. Germline loops: CDR1 MNHEY, CDR2 SMNVEV (reference sequence). CDR3 size: 15 residues. The trim removed 3 bases at V and 3 bases at J, leaving 5 bases unmatched.

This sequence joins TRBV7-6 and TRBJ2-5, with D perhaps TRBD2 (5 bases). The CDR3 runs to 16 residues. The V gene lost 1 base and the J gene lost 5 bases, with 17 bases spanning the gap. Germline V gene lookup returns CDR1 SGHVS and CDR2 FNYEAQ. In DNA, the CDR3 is TGTGCCAGCAGCTTAGGTGTGGGGAGCTCTAAGGAGACCCAGTACTTC. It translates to CASSLGVGSSKETQYF.

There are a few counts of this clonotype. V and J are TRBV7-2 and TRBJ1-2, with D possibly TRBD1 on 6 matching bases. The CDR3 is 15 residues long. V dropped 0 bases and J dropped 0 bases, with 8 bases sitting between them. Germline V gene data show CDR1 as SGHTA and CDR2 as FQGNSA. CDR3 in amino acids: CASSLARTANYGYTF. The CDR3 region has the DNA TGTGCCAGCAGCTTAGCACGGACAGCTAACTATGGCTACACCTTC. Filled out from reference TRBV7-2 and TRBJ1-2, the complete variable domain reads GAGVSQSPSNKVTEKGKDVELRCDPISGHTALYWYRQSLGQGLEFLIYFQGNSAPDKSGLPSDRFSAERTGGSVSTLTIQRTQQEDSAVYLCASSLARTANYGYTFGSGTRLTVV.

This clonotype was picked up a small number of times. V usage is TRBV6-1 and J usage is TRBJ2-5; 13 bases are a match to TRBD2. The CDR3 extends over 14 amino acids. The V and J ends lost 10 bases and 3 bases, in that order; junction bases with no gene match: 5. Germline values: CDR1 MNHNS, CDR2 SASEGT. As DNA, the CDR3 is TGTGCCAAGGTGGGACTAGCGGGGAAAGAGACCCAGTACTTC. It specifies CAKVGLAGKETQYF.

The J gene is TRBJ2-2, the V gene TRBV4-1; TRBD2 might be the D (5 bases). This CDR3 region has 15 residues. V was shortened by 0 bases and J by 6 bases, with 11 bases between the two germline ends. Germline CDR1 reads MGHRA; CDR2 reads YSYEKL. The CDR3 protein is CASSQEIRGSGELFF. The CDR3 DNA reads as TGCGCCAGCAGCCAAGAGATCAGAGGGTCCGGGGAGCTGTTTTTT.

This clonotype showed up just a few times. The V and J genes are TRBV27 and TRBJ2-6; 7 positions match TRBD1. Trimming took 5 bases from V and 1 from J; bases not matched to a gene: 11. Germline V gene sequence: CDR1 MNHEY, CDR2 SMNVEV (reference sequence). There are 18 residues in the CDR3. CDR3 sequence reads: CASSTYRGERSGANVLTF. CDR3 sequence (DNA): TGTGCCAGCAGTACCTACAGGGGAGAGCGTTCTGGGGCCAACGTCCTGACTTTC. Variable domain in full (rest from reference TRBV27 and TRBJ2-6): EAQVTQNPRYLITVTGKKLTVTCSQNMNHEYMSWYRQDPGLGLRQIYYSMNVEVTDKGDVPEGYKVSRKEKRNFPLILESPSPNQTSLYFCASSTYRGERSGANVLTFGAGSRLTVL.

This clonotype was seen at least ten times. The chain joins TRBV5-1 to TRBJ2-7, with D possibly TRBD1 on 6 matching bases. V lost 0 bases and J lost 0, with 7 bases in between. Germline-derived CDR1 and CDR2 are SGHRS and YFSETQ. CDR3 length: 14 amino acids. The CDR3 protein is CASSLGDNSYEQYF. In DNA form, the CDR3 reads TGCGCCAGCAGCTTGGGGGACAACTCCTACGAGCAGTACTTC.

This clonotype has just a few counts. CDR3 residues: CSARGREVRAPRTDTQYF. For the CDR3, the DNA is TGCAGTGCTAGAGGGAGGGAGGTGAGGGCCCCTCGCACAGATACGCAGTATTTT. V gene TRBV20-1 combines with J gene TRBJ2-3; D is perhaps TRBD2 (6 bases). The CDR3 length is 18 residues. Per germline, CDR1 DFQATT and CDR2 SNEGSKA (reference sequence). V lost 1 base to trimming and J lost 1 base, with 21 bases between them.

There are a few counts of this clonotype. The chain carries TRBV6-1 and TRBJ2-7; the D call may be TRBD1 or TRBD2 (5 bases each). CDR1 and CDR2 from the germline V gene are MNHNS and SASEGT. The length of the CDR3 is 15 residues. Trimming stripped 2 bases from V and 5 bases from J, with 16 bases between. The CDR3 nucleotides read TGTGCCAGCAGTGAATGGGCAGGGAAGAGGGACGAGCAGTACTTC. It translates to CASSEWAGKRDEQYF.

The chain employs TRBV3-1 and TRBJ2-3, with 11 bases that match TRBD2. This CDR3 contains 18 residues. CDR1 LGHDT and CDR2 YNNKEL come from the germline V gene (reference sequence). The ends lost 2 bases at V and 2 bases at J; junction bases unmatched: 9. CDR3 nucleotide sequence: TGTGCCAGCAGCCAAAGAGTCAAACTAGCGGGAGACACAGATACGCAGTATTTT. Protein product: CASSQRVKLAGDTDTQYF.

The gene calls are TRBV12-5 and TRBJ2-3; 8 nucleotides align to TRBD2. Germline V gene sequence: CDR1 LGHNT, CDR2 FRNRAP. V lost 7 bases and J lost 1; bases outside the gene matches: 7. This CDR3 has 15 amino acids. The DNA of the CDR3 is TGTGCTAGTGCCTCGCCAGCGGGAGGCACAGATACGCAGTATTTT. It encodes CASASPAGGTDTQYF.

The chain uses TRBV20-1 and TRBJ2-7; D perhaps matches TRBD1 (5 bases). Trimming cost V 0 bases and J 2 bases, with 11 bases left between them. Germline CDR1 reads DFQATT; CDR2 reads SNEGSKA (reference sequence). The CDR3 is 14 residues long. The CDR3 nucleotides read TGCAGTGCTAGAGATCCACAGGTACCCTACGAGCAGTACTTC. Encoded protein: CSARDPQVPYEQYF.

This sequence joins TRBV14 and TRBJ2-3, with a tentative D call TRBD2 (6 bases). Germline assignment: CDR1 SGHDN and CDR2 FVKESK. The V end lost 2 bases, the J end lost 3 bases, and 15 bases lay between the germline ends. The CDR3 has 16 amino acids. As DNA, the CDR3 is TGTGCCAGCAGCCAACCTCGGATTCGGGGGACAGATACGCAGTATTTT. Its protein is CASSQPRIRGTDTQYF.